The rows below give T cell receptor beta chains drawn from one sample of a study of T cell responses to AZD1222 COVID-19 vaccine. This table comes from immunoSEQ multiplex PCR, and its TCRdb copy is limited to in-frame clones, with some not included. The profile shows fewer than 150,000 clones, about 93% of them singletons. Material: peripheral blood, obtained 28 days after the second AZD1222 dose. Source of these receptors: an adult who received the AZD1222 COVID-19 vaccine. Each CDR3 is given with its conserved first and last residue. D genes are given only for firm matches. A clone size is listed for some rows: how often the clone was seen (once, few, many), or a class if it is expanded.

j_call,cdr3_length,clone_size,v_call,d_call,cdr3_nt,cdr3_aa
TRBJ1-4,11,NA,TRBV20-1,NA,TGCAGTGCTAGAGACGGGGGAAAACTGTTTTTT,CSARDGGKLFF
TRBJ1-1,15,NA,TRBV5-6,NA,TGTGCCAGCAGCTTGCAGGGGCCTATGAACACTGAAGCTTTCTTT,CASSLQGPMNTEAFF
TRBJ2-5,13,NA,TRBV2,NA,TGTGCCAGCAGTGTCGGAGCGAAAGAGACCCAGTACTTC,CASSVGAKETQYF
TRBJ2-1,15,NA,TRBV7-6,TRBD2,TGTGCCAGCAGCTACCTAGCGGGAGGTTTGAATGAGCAGTTCTTC,CASSYLAGGLNEQFF
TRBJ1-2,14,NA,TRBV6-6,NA,TGTGCCAGCAGTTTTCCAGGGGCCCTACATGGCTACACCTTC,CASSFPGALHGYTF
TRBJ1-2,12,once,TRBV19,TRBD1,TGTGCCAGCGGTACAGGGGTCTCCGGCTACACCTTC,CASGTGVSGYTF
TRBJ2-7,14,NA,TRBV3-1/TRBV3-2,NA,TGTGCCAGCAGCCAAACCCGGGACTTCTACGAGCAGTACTTC,CASSQTRDFYEQYF
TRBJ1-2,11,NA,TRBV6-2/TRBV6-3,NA,TGTGCCAGCAGTTACTGGGGGGGCTACACCTTC,CASSYWGGYTF
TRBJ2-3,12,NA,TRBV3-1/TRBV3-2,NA,TGTGCCAGCGGCTACAGTACCAATACGCAGTATTTT,CASGYSTNTQYF
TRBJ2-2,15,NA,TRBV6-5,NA,TGTGCCAGCAGTTCTGGGCAGGGGAACACCGGGGAGCTGTTTTTT,CASSSGQGNTGELFF
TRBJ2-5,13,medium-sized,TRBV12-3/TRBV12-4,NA,TGTGCCAGCAGTTTGAGTACAGGGAGAACCCAGTACTTC,CASSLSTGRTQYF
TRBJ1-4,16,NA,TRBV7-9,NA,TGTGCCAGCAGCCCCGGGAGCAGCGCAACTAATGAAAAACTGTTTTTT,CASSPGSSATNEKLFF
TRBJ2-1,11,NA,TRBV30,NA,TGTGCCTGGAGTGAGGGCGGTGAGCAGTTCTTC,CAWSEGGEQFF
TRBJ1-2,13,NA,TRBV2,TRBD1,TGTGCCAGCAGTGGGACAGGGAACTATGGCTACACCTTC,CASSGTGNYGYTF
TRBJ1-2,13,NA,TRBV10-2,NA,TGCGCCAGCAGGTCCGGGGGAAGGTATGGCTACACCTTC,CASRSGGRYGYTF
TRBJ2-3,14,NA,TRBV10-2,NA,TGCGCCAGCAGTGAGAGGGGCGCTTCAGATACGCAGTATTTT,CASSERGASDTQYF
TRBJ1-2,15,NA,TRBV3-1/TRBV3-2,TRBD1,TGTGCCAGCAGCCAAGTGGGGACAGGGGGTGAGGGCTACACCTTC,CASSQVGTGGEGYTF
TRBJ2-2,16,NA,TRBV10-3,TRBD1,TGTGCCATCAGTTCCTCGGGACAGGGGAAATCCGGGGAGCTGTTTTTT,CAISSSGQGKSGELFF
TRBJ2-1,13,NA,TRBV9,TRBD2,TGTGCCAGCAGCGTATGGGGGAGGGACGAGCAGTTCTTC,CASSVWGRDEQFF
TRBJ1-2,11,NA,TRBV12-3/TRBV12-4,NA,TGTGCCTCCTCTTCAGGTCTTGGCTACACCTTC,CASSSGLGYTF
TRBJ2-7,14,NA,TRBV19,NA,TGTGCCAGTAGTATTCAAGGGGGTTCCTACGAGCAGTACTTC,CASSIQGGSYEQYF
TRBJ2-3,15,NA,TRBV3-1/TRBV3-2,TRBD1,TGTGCCAGCGGATCAGGGGGCGCCGACACAGATACGCAGTATTTT,CASGSGGADTDTQYF
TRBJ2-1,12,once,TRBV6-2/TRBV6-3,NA,TGTGCCAGCAGTTCCTCAAGGAATGAGCAGTTCTTC,CASSSSRNEQFF
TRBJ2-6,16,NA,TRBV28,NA,TGTGCCAGCAGTTTACCCCCAGGGGCTGGGGCCAACGTCCTGACTTTC,CASSLPPGAGANVLTF
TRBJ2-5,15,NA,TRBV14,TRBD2,TGTGCCAGCAGCCCGGGCAAGCGGGAGTTCGAGACCCAGTACTTC,CASSPGKREFETQYF
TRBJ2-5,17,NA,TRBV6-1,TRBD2,TGTGCCAGCAGTGAAGGACTAGCGGGGGGGCCGGGGGAGACCCAGTACTTC,CASSEGLAGGPGETQYF
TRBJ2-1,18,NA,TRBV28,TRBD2,TGTGCCAGCAGTTTACTAGCTAGCGGGAGTCTTCCCTACAATGAGCAGTTCTTC,CASSLLASGSLPYNEQFF
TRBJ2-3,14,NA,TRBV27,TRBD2,TGTGCCAGCAGGCTCCTCGGGGGGACCGGTACGCAGTATTTT,CASRLLGGTGTQYF
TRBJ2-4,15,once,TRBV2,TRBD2,TGTGCCAGCAGGGGAGGGGCGCGGGCCAAAAACATTCAGTACTTC,CASRGGARAKNIQYF
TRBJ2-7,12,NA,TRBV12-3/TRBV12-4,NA,TGTGCCAGCAGTTTATTCTCCTACGAGCAGTACTTC,CASSLFSYEQYF
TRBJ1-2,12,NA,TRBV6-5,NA,TGTGCCAGCACTGCCGTAGGAACTGGCTACACCTTC,CASTAVGTGYTF
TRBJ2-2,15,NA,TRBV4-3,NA,TGCGCCAGCAGCCAAGACAGAGGGCGAACCGGGGAGCTGTTTTTT,CASSQDRGRTGELFF
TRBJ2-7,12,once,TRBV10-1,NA,TGCGCCAGCAGTGAGTCGGCTGGCGAGCAGTACTTC,CASSESAGEQYF
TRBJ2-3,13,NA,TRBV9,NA,TGTGCCAGCAGCGCTGCTCAGGCAGATACGCAGTATTTT,CASSAAQADTQYF
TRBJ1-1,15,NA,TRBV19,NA,TGTGCCAGTAGTATCGATTGGGGAAGGGAAACTGAAGCTTTCTTT,CASSIDWGRETEAFF
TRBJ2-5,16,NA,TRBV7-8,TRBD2,TGTGCCAGCAGCTTGGGGACTAGCGGGGGGGCGGAGACCCAGTACTTC,CASSLGTSGGAETQYF
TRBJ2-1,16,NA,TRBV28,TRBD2,TGTGCCAGCAGTTTAGCTACTAGCGGGTTTTACAATGAGCAGTTCTTC,CASSLATSGFYNEQFF
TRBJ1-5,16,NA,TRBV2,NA,TGTGCCAGCAGTGAACGGGGCGGGAGGGGCAATCAGCCCCAGCATTTT,CASSERGGRGNQPQHF
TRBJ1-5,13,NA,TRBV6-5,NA,TGTGCCAGCAGTTCACACGCTCATCAGCCCCAGCATTTT,CASSSHAHQPQHF
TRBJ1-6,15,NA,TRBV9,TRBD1,TGTGCCAGCAGCCCCAGACAGGGGGCGCTTTCACCCCTCCACTTT,CASSPRQGALSPLHF
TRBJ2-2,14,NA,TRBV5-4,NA,TGTGCCAGCAGCGCCGAGTACGGGGCCGGGGAGCTGTTTTTT,CASSAEYGAGELFF
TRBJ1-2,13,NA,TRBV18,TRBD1,TGTGCCAGCTCAAGCGGGACAGGGGATGGCTACACCTTC,CASSSGTGDGYTF
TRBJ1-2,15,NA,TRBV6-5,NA,TGTGCCAGCAGAGACCCGACCTTAGTGGCGGATGGCTACACCTTC,CASRDPTLVADGYTF
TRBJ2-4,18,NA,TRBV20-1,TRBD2,TGCAGTGCTAGTCGGCTAGCGGGAGAAGTTTGGGCCAAAAACATTCAGTACTTC,CSASRLAGEVWAKNIQYF
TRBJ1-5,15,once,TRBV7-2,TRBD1,TGTGCCAGCAGCAGACAGGGGGCTAGCAATCAGCCCCAGCATTTT,CASSRQGASNQPQHF
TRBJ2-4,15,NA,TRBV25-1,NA,TGTGCCAGCAGTGAAATAGGCGAGGGTGGGAACATTCAGTACTTC,CASSEIGEGGNIQYF
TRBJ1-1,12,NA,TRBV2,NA,TGTGCCAGCTGTGTGGGCAACACTGAAGCTTTCTTT,CASCVGNTEAFF
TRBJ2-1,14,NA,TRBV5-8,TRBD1,TGTGCCAGTACTACAGGGGTAGCCTACAATGAGCAGTTCTTC,CASTTGVAYNEQFF
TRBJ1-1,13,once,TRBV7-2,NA,TGTGCCGCCAACTCGGGGGGTAACACTGAAGCTTTCTTT,CAANSGGNTEAFF
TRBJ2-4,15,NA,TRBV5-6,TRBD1,TGTGCCAGCAGCCAACAGGGGTTAGCCAAAAACATTCAGTACTTC,CASSQQGLAKNIQYF
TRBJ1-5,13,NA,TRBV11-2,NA,TGTGCCAGCAGTGAAAACAGGGAACAGCCCCAGCATTTT,CASSENREQPQHF
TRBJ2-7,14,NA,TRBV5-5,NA,TGTGCCAGCAGCTTGGAGGCCCCACCCTACGAGCAGTACTTC,CASSLEAPPYEQYF
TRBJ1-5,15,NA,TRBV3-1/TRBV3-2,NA,TGTGCCAGCAGCCAAGACAGGGGTAGCAATCAGCCCCAGCATTTT,CASSQDRGSNQPQHF
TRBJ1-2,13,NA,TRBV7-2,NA,TGTGCCAGCAGCCGGACTGGGGGAAAGGGCTACACCTTC,CASSRTGGKGYTF